A single sample gave rise to the 11 T cell receptor beta chains below, sequenced in a study of blood T cell repertoires in COVID-19. Some clones are missing from TCRdb's copy, which holds only in-frame ones; the method was immunoSEQ multiplex PCR. The table records over 100,000 clones, about 78% of them present only once. Sequencing was done on a sample of peripheral blood. The origin of the receptors is a human donor in a cohort sampled during active or convalescent COVID-19.

The genes are TRBV18 and TRBJ1-1, with a tentative D call TRBD1 (5 bases). The CDR3 sequence is 18 residues long. Trimming left V 3 bases short and J 0 bases short, with 20 bases between. Germline V gives CDR1 KGHSH, CDR2 LQKENI. CDR3 DNA: TGTGCCAGCTCACCCATCGCCGCGGGGGGACCAATGAACACTGAAGCTTTCTTT. Protein: CASSPIAAGGPMNTEAFF.

V is TRBV29-1 and J is TRBJ2-5; D possibly corresponds to TRBD1 (5 bases). Germline assignment: CDR1 SQVTM and CDR2 ANQGSEA. This CDR3 has 12 amino acids. V was pared by 4 bases and J by 7 bases, with 13 bases between. The CDR3 sequence: CSVGQNGGTQYF. The CDR3 DNA reads TGCAGCGTTGGACAGAACGGCGGGACCCAGTACTTC.

This clone has only a few counts. This chain connects TRBV10-3 to TRBJ1-1; D possibly corresponds to TRBD1 (6 bases). The V end lost 10 bases, the J end lost 1 base, and 19 bases lay between the germline ends. The CDR3 runs 15 residues. Looked up from germline, CDR1 is ENHRY and CDR2 is SYGVKD. Here the CDR3 DNA reads TGTGCCAGCGAGACAGGACCCCTCGCGAACACTGAAGCTTTCTTT. Translating gives CASETGPLANTEAFF.

This chain uses TRBV24-1 with TRBJ2-1, with 9 bases aligning to TRBD1. This CDR3 region has 15 residues. V trimming: 2 bases; J trimming: 7 bases; junction bases outside the gene matches: 5. Germline V CDR1 and CDR2: KGHDR, SFDVKD. In DNA, the CDR3 is TGTGCCACCAGTGATTCGCTACAGGGGGCAAATGAGCAGTTCTTC. This gives the protein CATSDSLQGANEQFF.

The genes are TRBV13 and TRBJ2-1; 10 nucleotides match TRBD1. Trimming took 2 bases from V and 5 from J; bases not matched to a gene: 3. Per germline, CDR1 PRHDT and CDR2 FYEKMQ (reference sequence). The CDR3 is made up of 15 amino acids. The CDR3 spells CASSLQGQGHNEQFF. In DNA form, the CDR3 reads TGTGCCAGCAGCTTACAGGGACAGGGGCACAATGAGCAGTTCTTC.

V gene TRBV2 combines with J gene TRBJ1-2, with D possibly matching TRBD1 (5 bases). CDR3 length: 13 residues. Trimming left V 2 bases short and J 5 bases short, with 9 bases between. The germline V gene encodes CDR1 SNHLY and CDR2 FYNNEI. The CDR3 protein is CASSESGLYGYTF. CDR3 DNA: TGTGCCAGCAGTGAATCAGGGCTTTATGGCTACACCTTC.

This clone was counted between two and nine times. The V and J genes are TRBV28 and TRBJ1-6, with TRBD1 matching 9 bases. Germline trimming cut 8 bases from V and 7 bases from J; bases unmatched to any gene: 6. The CDR3 extends over 14 amino acids. The germline V gene has CDR1 MDHEN and CDR2 SYDVKM. The CDR3 here is CASLTGGRNSPLHF. The DNA for the CDR3 is TGTGCCAGCCTCACAGGGGGCCGAAATTCACCCCTCCACTTT.

This sequence joins TRBV5-6 and TRBJ1-3; no firm D call. The V and J ends lost 6 bases and 0 bases respectively, with 16 bases between them. Germline V lookup: CDR1 SGHDT, CDR2 YYEEEE. CDR3 length: 16 residues. The CDR3 DNA is TGTGCCAGCACACAAATGCGGGTTTCCTCTGGAAACACCATATATTTT. Its translation: CASTQMRVSSGNTIYF. Combining the CDR3 with reference TRBV5-6 and TRBJ1-3 gives the whole variable domain DAGVTQSPTHLIKTRGQQVTLRCSPKSGHDTVSWYQQALGQGPQFIFQYYEEEERQRGNFPDRFSGHQFPNYSSELNVNALLLGDSALYLCASTQMRVSSGNTIYFGEGSWLTVV.

This chain links TRBV1 with TRBJ2-2; the table's D call of TRBD1 was not tested on the DNA. TRBV1 corresponds to a pseudogene. There are 14 residues in the CDR3. The CDR3 nucleotides are TGCACCAGCAGCCTCGGTGGGGGCCACGGGGAGCTGTTTTTT. It yields the protein CTSSLGGGHGELFF.

This clone has a single count. V gene TRBV2 combines with J gene TRBJ1-5; possibly TRBD1 for D (5 bases). The CDR3 has 16 residues. Germline V CDR1 and CDR2: SNHLY, FYNNEI. V was clipped by 6 bases and J by 0 bases, with 15 bases between them. This CDR3 reads CASRPDSLYSNQPQHF. The CDR3 DNA sequence: TGTGCCAGCAGGCCCGACAGCCTGTATAGCAATCAGCCCCAGCATTTT.

This clone was seen only a few times. The V and J genes are TRBV5-1 and TRBJ2-1; TRBD2 matches 11 bases. CDR1 SGHRS and CDR2 YFSETQ come from the germline V gene. This CDR3 is built from 16 residues. V was clipped by 4 bases and J by 10 bases; unmatched bases: 13. In DNA form, the CDR3 reads TGCGCCAGCAGCCCAACCGCCGGGACTAGCGGAGAAGAGCAGTTCTTC. Translated, it gives CASSPTAGTSGEEQFF.